This TCR beta chain was captured by sequencing in a study of T cells in Graves' hyperthyroidism and ophthalmopathy. The length of the CDR3 is 12 residues. V lost 3 bases and J lost 5, with 8 bases in between. Germline lookup yields CDR1 SQVTM and CDR2 ANQGSEA. This clonotype came up many times. TCR beta CDR3 region amplification was performed from RNA transcripts. During a first-round RT-PCR of the TCR CDR3, the HTBI primer set was used. Using its own MiXCR run on the multiplex PCR reads, TCRdb lists one record per CDR3 protein. Here the sample spans around 600,000 distinct CDR3 sequences, approximately 15% being singletons.

Sequencing was done on a sample of blood. The chain joins TRBV29-1 to TRBJ2-1, with TRBD2 as a possible D gene (6 bases). The clonotype comes from a woman aged 40 to 50 with Graves' ophthalmopathy. The chain's CDR3 is CSVDWTNNEQFF. The CDR3 DNA follows: TGCAGCGTTGACTGGACTAACAATGAGCAGTTCTTC.